The 28 T cell receptor beta chains given below trace back to one sample, sequenced in a study of PD-L1 blockade in urothelial cancer. Assay: immunoSEQ multiplex PCR; the TCRdb copy retains only in-frame clones and omits some. Of more than 12,000 clones listed, roughly 88% are singletons. The sequencing here drew on PBMCs, taken around atezolizumab (anti-PD-L1) treatment. The origin of the receptors is a man between 65 and 79 years old with urothelial cancer.

The chain carries TRBV4-1 and TRBJ1-1; D is uncertain. CDR1 and CDR2 from the germline V gene are MGHRA and YSYEKL. The germline V and J ends were trimmed by 5 bases and 0 bases, with 10 bases remaining between them. The CDR3 contains 14 residues. CDR3 residues: CASSGASMNTEAFF. The CDR3 DNA reads TGCGCCAGCAGCGGAGCGAGTATGAACACTGAAGCTTTCTTT.

The chain joins TRBV12-2 to TRBJ2-3; the table's D call TRBD2 went unverified against the DNA. TRBV12-2 is flagged as a pseudogene. This CDR3 is 17 amino acids long. For the CDR3, the DNA is TGTGCAAGTCGCTTACCATCGGGGTCGGGGAACGGATATACGCAGTATTTT. Its protein product is CASRLPSGSGNGYTQYF.

The chain combines TRBV19 with TRBJ2-7; TRBD2 agrees at 8 bases. J was trimmed by 3 bases and V by 6 bases; bases with no gene match: 10. The germline V gene has CDR1 LNHDA and CDR2 SQIVND (reference sequence). The CDR3 is 15 residues long. The CDR3 nucleotides are TGTGCCAGTAGCGCCGGGACTAGGGCCTTCTACGAGCAGTACTTC. Translated: CASSAGTRAFYEQYF.

The chain joins TRBV30 to TRBJ1-1; maybe TRBD1 (6 bases). CDR3 length equals 14 residues. Germline V CDR1 and CDR2: GTSNPN, SVGIG (reference sequence). Deletions cut 4 bases from V and 0 bases from J, with 12 bases between. The CDR3 coding sequence is TGTGCCTGGACCCTAGGGGGTGTGAACACTGAAGCTTTCTTT. Translated: CAWTLGGVNTEAFF.

This chain connects TRBV18 to TRBJ2-7; no definite D call. This CDR3 spans 13 amino acids. From germline, CDR1 is KGHSH and CDR2 LQKENI. Trimming took 4 bases from V and 1 from J, leaving 8 bases between them. CDR3 protein: CASSQAESYEQYF. The CDR3 nucleotides read TGTGCCAGCTCACAGGCGGAATCCTACGAGCAGTACTTC. The full variable domain, with the rest looked up from reference TRBV18 and TRBJ2-7, is NAGVMQNPRHLVRRRGQEARLRCSPMKGHSHVYWYRQLPEEGLKFMVYLQKENIIDESGMPKERFSAEFPKEGPSILRIQQVVRGDSAAYFCASSQAESYEQYFGPGTRLTVT.

The chain links TRBV30 to TRBJ1-2, with a weak D call TRBD1 (6 bases). Trimming took off 7 bases at V and 6 bases at J, with 15 bases between the two ends. Germline assignment: CDR1 GTSNPN and CDR2 SVGIG (reference sequence). CDR3 length: 12 amino acids. The CDR3 nucleotides are TGTGCCTCCAAACAGGGATTTCATGGCTACACCTTC. It encodes CASKQGFHGYTF.

This clone came up a few times. V gene TRBV4-1 combines with J gene TRBJ1-2; 9 positions match TRBD1. This CDR3 has 18 residues. CDR1 and CDR2 from the germline V gene are MGHRA and YSYEKL. V shed 2 bases, J shed 6 bases, and the junction held 16 bases outside the gene matches. The CDR3 is CASSQPFHRTGEEDGYTF. The CDR3 nucleotides read TGCGCCAGCAGCCAACCCTTTCACCGGACAGGGGAGGAGGATGGCTACACCTTC.

The chain joins TRBV4-1 to TRBJ2-3; 8 bases are shared with TRBD2. The CDR3 length is 16 residues. Trimming cost V 2 bases and J 1 base; bases outside gene matches: 5. Germline V gives CDR1 MGHRA, CDR2 YSYEKL. CDR3 residues: CASSQLNSGGTDTQYF. The CDR3 DNA sequence: TGCGCCAGCAGCCAACTTAATAGCGGGGGCACAGATACGCAGTATTTT.

CDR3 amino acids: CASSLSTGSTDTQYF. The CDR3 DNA reads TGTGCCAGCAGTTTATCCACAGGATCCACAGATACGCAGTATTTT. The gene calls are TRBV27 and TRBJ2-3; D is perhaps TRBD1 (5 bases). The V end was cut by 0 bases, the J end by 2 bases, with 9 bases between. This CDR3 contains 15 residues. The germline V gene has CDR1 MNHEY and CDR2 SMNVEV (reference sequence).

The CDR3 DNA reads as TGCGCCAGCAGCCAAGATCCGGCGGGGACCTACGAGCAGTACTTC. Amino acids: CASSQDPAGTYEQYF. The chain is built from TRBV4-1 and TRBJ2-7; perhaps TRBD2 as D (6 bases). This CDR3 contains 15 residues. Between the trimmed V and J ends, which lost 0 bases and 2 bases, there was a span of 11 bases. Germline CDR1 is MGHRA and CDR2 is YSYEKL.

The J gene is TRBJ1-2, the V gene TRBV4-1, with TRBD1 matching 7 bases. This CDR3 has 15 residues. The V gene's germline CDR1 is MGHRA and CDR2 YSYEKL. V shed 2 bases, J shed 2 bases, and the junction held 5 bases outside the gene matches. The DNA for the CDR3 is TGCGCCAGCAGCCAACTTCCGACAGGGAACTATGGCTACACCTTC. Its translation is CASSQLPTGNYGYTF.

The rearrangement links TRBV11-2 to TRBJ2-5; 9 nucleotides match TRBD2. The germline V gene encodes CDR1 SGHAT and CDR2 FQNNGV. Trimming removed 3 bases from V and 5 bases from J; junction bases left unmatched: 7. This CDR3 has 15 amino acids. The CDR3 sequence is CASSLTSGGMETQYF. CDR3 bases: TGTGCCAGCAGCTTGACTAGCGGAGGGATGGAGACCCAGTACTTC.

Details on this clone: Other nucleotide sequences in the sample specify the same CDR3. The chain links TRBV10-2 to TRBJ1-2; no clear D. The ends were cut back, 2 bases at V and 6 bases at J, with 10 bases in the middle. The CDR3 totals 13 residues. Germline assignment: CDR1 WSHSY and CDR2 SAAADI. The DNA for the CDR3 is TGCGCCAGCAGTGAGGGCCGGCGGGATGGCTACACCTTC. It yields the protein CASSEGRRDGYTF.

The chain links TRBV2 to TRBJ2-3; possible D gene TRBD1, 5 bases. The ends were cut back, 7 bases at V and 8 bases at J, with 19 bases in the middle. Per germline, CDR1 SNHLY and CDR2 FYNNEI. CDR3 length: 14 residues. The CDR3 is CASTPEQGAVTQYF. As DNA, the CDR3 is TGTGCCAGCACACCAGAGCAGGGTGCGGTTACGCAGTATTTT.

The chain recombines TRBV6-5 with TRBJ1-2; D may be TRBD1 (6 bases). The CDR3 has 16 amino acids. V was shortened by 4 bases and J by 4 bases, with 19 bases between the two germline ends. The germline CDR1 and CDR2 sequences are MNHEY and SVGAGI. Written as DNA, the CDR3 is TGTGCCAGCAGTTCCCTCCTACAGGGAGACGCCTATGGCTACACCTTC. Its protein product is CASSSLLQGDAYGYTF.

The CDR3 nucleotides are TGCGCCAGCAGTGAGAATCCCAAAGCGGGGGGCCAGCAGTTCTTC. Its protein is CASSENPKAGGQQFF. V usage is TRBV10-1 and J usage is TRBJ2-1; 9 nucleotides agree with TRBD2. CDR1 is WNHNN and CDR2 is SYGVQD in the germline V gene (reference sequence). Losses at the gene ends were 2 bases for V and 11 bases for J; bases not matched to a gene: 10. The CDR3 contains 15 residues.

The chain couples TRBV19 to TRBJ1-5, with 7 bases identical to TRBD1. CDR3 length: 16 amino acids. J lost 2 bases, V lost 5 bases, and 9 bases had no gene match. Germline loops: CDR1 LNHDA, CDR2 SQIVND (reference sequence). In nucleotides, the CDR3 is TGTGCCAGTAGTTCGTCCCAGGGGGTCCGCAATCAGCCCCAGCATTTT. Its translation: CASSSSQGVRNQPQHF.

The genes are TRBV4-1 and TRBJ2-7; unclear D gene. This CDR3 is 14 amino acids long. V shed 0 bases and J shed 4 bases, with 10 bases lying between them. Germline CDR1 reads MGHRA; CDR2 reads YSYEKL. The CDR3, as DNA: TGCGCCAGCAGCCAAGATCCCTCCCCTTACGAGCAGTACTTC. Amino acid sequence: CASSQDPSPYEQYF.

This sequence joins TRBV2 and TRBJ2-3, with 9 bases aligning to TRBD2. The germline CDR1 and CDR2 sequences are SNHLY and FYNNEI. V lost 7 bases to trimming and J lost 6 bases; unmatched junction nucleotides: 8. The CDR3 has 14 amino acids. The CDR3 spells CASTRLAGLDTQYF. The CDR3 nucleotides are TGTGCCAGCACACGTCTAGCGGGGTTGGATACGCAGTATTTT.

The genes are TRBV5-1 and TRBJ2-5; 11 bases are a match to TRBD1. Germline lookup yields CDR1 SGHRS and CDR2 YFSETQ. V lost 3 bases, J lost 5 bases, and 6 bases stayed unmatched. This CDR3 has 15 amino acids. The CDR3 loop reads CASSSGQGEYETQYF. CDR3 sequence (DNA): TGCGCCAGCAGCTCGGGACAGGGGGAATATGAGACCCAGTACTTC.

The chain's CDR3 is CAISGVTGDNSPLHF. CDR3 coding DNA: TGTGCCATCAGTGGAGTCACAGGCGATAATTCACCCCTCCACTTT. V gene TRBV10-3 combines with J gene TRBJ1-6; possibly TRBD1 for D (5 bases). This CDR3 has 15 residues. V was clipped by 4 bases and J by 5 bases, with 12 bases between them. Germline values: CDR1 ENHRY, CDR2 SYGVKD.

This clone was found once. The chain links TRBV4-1 to TRBJ2-5; 9 bases map to TRBD1. The CDR3 is 18 amino acids. Germline lookup yields CDR1 MGHRA and CDR2 YSYEKL. V lost 3 bases and J lost 0; bases outside the gene matches: 11. The CDR3 is CASSQGTGIGGYQETQYF. In DNA, the CDR3 is TGCGCCAGCAGCCAGGGGACAGGGATAGGGGGGTACCAAGAGACCCAGTACTTC.

This sequence joins TRBV5-1 and TRBJ2-1, with D perhaps matching TRBD1 (6 bases). The CDR3 consists of 13 residues. Per germline, CDR1 SGHRS and CDR2 YFSETQ. Trimming took off 4 bases at V and 8 bases at J, with 13 bases between the two ends. CDR3 DNA sequence: TGCGCCAGCAGCCAACATGGGGGCGATGAGCAGTTCTTC. Translating it yields CASSQHGGDEQFF.

This chain joins TRBV5-6 and TRBJ2-2; a possible D gene is TRBD1 (8 bases). V dropped 4 bases and J dropped 7 bases, with 14 bases sitting between them. This CDR3 has 14 amino acids. The germline V gene encodes CDR1 SGHDT and CDR2 YYEEEE. This CDR3 is CASSHRGGVGELFF. The CDR3 coding sequence is TGTGCCAGCAGCCACAGGGGGGGAGTCGGGGAGCTGTTTTTT.

The chain combines TRBV15 with TRBJ1-1; D gene unclear. The V gene's germline CDR1 is LNHNV and CDR2 YYDKDF (reference sequence). The CDR3 sequence is 17 residues long. V gave up 7 bases and J gave up 1 base, with 22 bases separating them. The CDR3 spells CATMRTAGVEGNTEAFF. CDR3 nucleotides: TGTGCCACCATGCGGACCGCCGGCGTTGAGGGGAACACTGAAGCTTTCTTT. Drawing the rest from reference TRBV15 and TRBJ1-1, the complete variable domain is DAMVIQNPRYQVTQFGKPVTLSCSQTLNHNVMYWYQQKSSQAPKLLFHYYDKDFNNEADTPDNFQSRRPNTSFCFLDIRSPGLGDTAMYLCATMRTAGVEGNTEAFFGQGTRLTVV.

The rearrangement links TRBV25-1 to TRBJ1-2; tentatively, D is TRBD1 (5 bases). V lost 1 base and J 6 bases, leaving 12 bases between the germline ends. CDR1 is MGHDK, CDR2 SYGVNS, per germline. This CDR3 has 14 amino acids. CDR3 nucleotides: TGTGCCAGCAGTGAATGGGAGCGGGGCCATGGCTACACCTTC. This gives the protein CASSEWERGHGYTF.

This clone was detected only a few times. The chain links TRBV6-5 to TRBJ2-3; 10 bases are a match to TRBD1. V was pared by 7 bases and J by 7 bases, with 11 bases of the junction left unmatched. CDR1 and CDR2 (germline): MNHEY, SVGAGI. The CDR3 covers 15 residues. CDR3 sequence: CASTTPTGGAYTQYF. The CDR3 DNA follows: TGTGCCAGCACCACCCCGACAGGGGGCGCATATACGCAGTATTTT.

The chain joins TRBV28 to TRBJ2-7, with 8 nucleotides matching TRBD2. Germline assignment: CDR1 MDHEN and CDR2 SYDVKM. The junction had 13 bases not matched to a gene; V was cut back by 7 bases and J by 5 bases. This CDR3 is built from 15 residues. CDR3 in DNA: TGTGCCAGCAACCGGGGGGGCCCTTCGGAGAACGAGCAGTACTTC. Residues: CASNRGGPSENEQYF.